Listed below are T cell receptor beta chains from one sample, sequenced in a study of CD8+CD57+ T cells in acquired aplastic anemia. TCRdb redid the calling of the reads with MiXCR, one entry per CDR3 protein. The sample consists of around 170,000 distinct CDR3 sequences, around 47% of them appearing once. The sequenced sample was sorted CD4+, CD8+, or CD8+CD57+ T cells (not recorded which) from PBMCs. The source of these receptors is a human donor with aplastic anemia. CDR3s include the opening cysteine and the closing phenylalanine or tryptophan.

V gene	J gene	CDR3 protein
TRBV5-5	TRBJ1-3	CASSFSLSGNTIYF
TRBV4-3	TRBJ2-3	CASSQDRGTSTDTQYF
TRBV11-2	TRBJ2-5	CASSLYRERTQYF
TRBV4-1	TRBJ2-3	CASSQGVTGASNDDTQYF
TRBV5-1	TRBJ2-5	CASSMGQGEEAQYF
TRBV20-1	TRBJ2-3	CSARDLSGGPYNEQYF
TRBV10-3	TRBJ2-7	CAISELAGYEQYF
TRBV6-2/TRBV6-3	TRBJ2-2	CASSYYGGPGELFF
TRBV2	TRBJ2-2	CASSPLDRTNTGELFF
TRBV12-3/TRBV12-4	TRBJ2-2	CASSLSPGRGRTGELFF
TRBV29-1	TRBJ2-7	CSVRGQGSYEQYF
TRBV10-3	TRBJ2-7	CASSETHQGAITLYEQYF
TRBV19	TRBJ2-7	CASSVGTGLGEQYF
TRBV20-1	TRBJ2-3	CSVPPSGRAADTQYF
TRBV10-3	TRBJ1-1	CAISESRQGYTEAFF
TRBV2	TRBJ2-5	CASMRLSRQETQYF
TRBV20-1	TRBJ1-2	CSAALGGYGYTF
TRBV11-3	TRBJ2-5	CASSLGRQGPWETQYF
TRBV20-1	TRBJ1-2	CSARDRDLYGYTF
TRBV11-3	TRBJ1-1	CASSLEHGAGTEAFF
TRBV29-1	TRBJ2-7	CSLGYEQYF
TRBV7-9	TRBJ1-6	CASSMDRVIGTPLHF
TRBV10-3	TRBJ1-2	CAISEPGALANYGYTF
TRBV10-3	TRBJ2-3	CAISASSGSKQGDTQYF
TRBV7-2	TRBJ2-2	CASSSETGELFF
TRBV29-1	TRBJ2-5	CSVGVGREGRTQYF
TRBV7-9	TRBJ2-7	CASSRTGLEQYF
TRBV12-3/TRBV12-4	TRBJ2-7	CASSQLEDEQYF
TRBV4-1	TRBJ1-1	CASSQGETGWTEAFF
TRBV24-1	TRBJ1-5	CATSAGQGSQPQHF
TRBV10-3	TRBJ2-3	CASRERGGFDTQYF
TRBV7-6	TRBJ1-1	CASSLAPGFGGTEAFF
TRBV10-3	TRBJ1-5	CAIGPDKYQPQHF
TRBV6-4	TRBJ1-2	CASSQTGMEGYTF
TRBV12-3/TRBV12-4	TRBJ1-5	CASSLVNWSNQPQHF
TRBV20-1	TRBJ1-5	CSARDRAGNQPQHF